The 7 T cell receptor beta chains in this list originate from one sample, sequenced in a study of cytomegalovirus exposure and HLA in healthy donors. Vbeta (60) and Jbeta (13) primers were used in the PCR. TCRdb's copy holds only in-frame clones and misses some; the assay was immunoSEQ multiplex PCR. The data hold fewer than 130,000 clones, with about 80% observed a single time. The sequenced sample was PBMCs. Source of these receptors: a woman in her fifties or sixties in good health and CMV-seropositive.

The J gene is TRBJ2-3, the V gene TRBV7-2; 13 bases are a match to TRBD2. The CDR3 totals 16 residues. Looked up from germline, CDR1 is SGHTA and CDR2 is FQGNSA. The J segment lost 5 bases and the V segment lost 4 bases, leaving 6 bases of the junction unmatched. The CDR3 here is CASSSLAGGPIDTQYF. Here the CDR3 DNA reads TGTGCCAGCAGCTCACTAGCGGGAGGGCCGATAGATACGCAGTATTTT.

This chain joins TRBV11-3 and TRBJ2-1; tentatively, D is TRBD1 (5 bases). The CDR3 spans 14 residues. The germline V and J ends were trimmed by 2 bases and 7 bases, with 12 bases remaining between them. The germline V gene has CDR1 SGHNT and CDR2 YENEEA. The CDR3 sequence: CASSLSGQVNEQFF. As DNA, the CDR3 is TGTGCCAGCAGCTTATCAGGGCAGGTGAATGAGCAGTTCTTC.

This sequence joins TRBV27 and TRBJ2-7; no clear D. The CDR3 loop spans 12 amino acids. CDR1 and CDR2 (germline): MNHEY, SMNVEV (reference sequence). Trimming took off 7 bases at V and 7 bases at J, with 14 bases between the two ends. The CDR3 spells CASMRQFGEQYF. For the CDR3, the DNA is TGTGCCAGCATGAGGCAGTTTGGGGAGCAGTACTTC.

The chain couples TRBV5-1 to TRBJ2-2; D is unclear. Germline assignment: CDR1 SGHRS and CDR2 YFSETQ. V lost 0 bases to trimming and J lost 7 bases, with 13 bases between them. The CDR3 spans 15 residues. CDR3 coding DNA: TGCGCCAGCAGCTTGGCCGCGCCCCCCAACGGGGAGCTGTTTTTT. Its translation is CASSLAAPPNGELFF. Using reference TRBV5-1 and TRBJ2-2 for the parts outside the CDR3, the full variable domain is KAGVTQTPRYLIKTRGQQVTLSCSPISGHRSVSWYQQTPGQGLQFLFEYFSETQRNKGNFPGRFSGRQFSNSRSEMNVSTLELGDSALYLCASSLAAPPNGELFFGEGSRLTVL.

This sequence joins TRBV28 and TRBJ2-2; 7 bases fit TRBD2. The CDR3 has 15 residues. From germline, CDR1 is MDHEN and CDR2 SYDVKM. Losses at the gene ends were 5 bases for V and 3 bases for J; bases not matched to a gene: 6. CDR3 in amino acids: CASSPPGLYTGELFF. The CDR3 coding sequence is TGTGCCAGCAGTCCGCCGGGACTATACACCGGGGAGCTGTTTTTT.

This chain connects TRBV4-1 to TRBJ2-7; 9 bases fit TRBD1. V shed 2 bases, J shed 5 bases, and the junction held 7 bases outside the gene matches. Germline values: CDR1 MGHRA, CDR2 YSYEKL. This CDR3 is 15 amino acids long. CDR3 residues: CASSQHRRDRDEQYF. The CDR3 nucleotides read TGCGCCAGCAGCCAACATCGCCGGGACAGGGACGAGCAGTACTTC.

The table lists this clone with a count of one. The V call is TRBV9, the J call TRBJ2-7, with D possibly matching TRBD2 (5 bases). Trimming pared 2 bases from V and 2 bases from J, leaving 14 bases between. CDR1 is SGDLS and CDR2 is YYNGEE in the germline V gene. The CDR3 sequence is 15 residues long. The CDR3 DNA sequence: TGTGCCAGCAGCGTCACTAGTGGCTCGACCTACGAGCAGTACTTC. This encodes CASSVTSGSTYEQYF.